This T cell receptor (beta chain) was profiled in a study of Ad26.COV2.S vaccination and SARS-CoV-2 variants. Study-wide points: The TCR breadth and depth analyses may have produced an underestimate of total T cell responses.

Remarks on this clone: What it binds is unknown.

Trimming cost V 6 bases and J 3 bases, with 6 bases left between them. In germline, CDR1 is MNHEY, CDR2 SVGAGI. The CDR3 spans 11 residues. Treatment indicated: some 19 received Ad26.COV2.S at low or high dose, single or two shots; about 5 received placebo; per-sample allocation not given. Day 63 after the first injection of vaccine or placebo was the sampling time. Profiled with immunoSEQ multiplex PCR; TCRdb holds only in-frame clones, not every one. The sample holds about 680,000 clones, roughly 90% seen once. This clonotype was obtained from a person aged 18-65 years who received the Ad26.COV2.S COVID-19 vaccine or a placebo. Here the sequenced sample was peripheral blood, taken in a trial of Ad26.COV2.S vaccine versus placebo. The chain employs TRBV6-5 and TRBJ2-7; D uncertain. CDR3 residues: CASRNYYEQYF. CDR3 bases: TGTGCCAGCAGAAATTACTACGAGCAGTACTTC.